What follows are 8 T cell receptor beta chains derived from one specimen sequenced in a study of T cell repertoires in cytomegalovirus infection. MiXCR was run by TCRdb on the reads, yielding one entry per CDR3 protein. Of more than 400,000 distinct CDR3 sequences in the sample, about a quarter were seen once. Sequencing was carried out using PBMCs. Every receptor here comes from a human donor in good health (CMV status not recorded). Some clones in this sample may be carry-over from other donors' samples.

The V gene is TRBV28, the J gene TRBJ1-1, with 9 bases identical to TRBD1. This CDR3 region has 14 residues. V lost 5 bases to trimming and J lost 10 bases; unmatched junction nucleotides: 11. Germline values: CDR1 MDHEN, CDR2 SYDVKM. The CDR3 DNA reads TGTGCCAGCAGTCCTTCCGGGACAGGGTTTTTAGCTTTCTTT. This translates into CASSPSGTGFLAFF.

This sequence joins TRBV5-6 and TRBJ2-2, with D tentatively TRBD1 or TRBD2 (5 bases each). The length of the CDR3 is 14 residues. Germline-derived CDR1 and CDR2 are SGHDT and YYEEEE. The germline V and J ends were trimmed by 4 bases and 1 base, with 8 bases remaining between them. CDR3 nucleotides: TGTGCCAGCAGCCATGGGGGGAACACCGGGGAGCTGTTTTTT. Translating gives CASSHGGNTGELFF.

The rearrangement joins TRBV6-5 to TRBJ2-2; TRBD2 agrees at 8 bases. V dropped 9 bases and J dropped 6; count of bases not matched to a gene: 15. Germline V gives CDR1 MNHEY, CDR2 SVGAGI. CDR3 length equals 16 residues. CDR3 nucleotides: TGTGCCAGTAGAATGGGGGAGCGGGAGTTTCCCGGGGAGCTGTTTTTT. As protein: CASRMGEREFPGELFF.

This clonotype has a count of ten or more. This chain's CDR3 is CASSKRTPETQYF. The CDR3 DNA is TGTGCCAGCAGCAAAAGGACACCAGAGACCCAGTACTTC. This rearrangement joins TRBV7-7 to TRBJ2-5; D possibly corresponds to TRBD1 (5 bases). Trimming took 5 bases from V and 4 from J, leaving 11 bases between them. The CDR3 sequence is 13 residues long. CDR1 and CDR2 from the germline V gene are SSHAT and FNYEAQ (reference sequence).

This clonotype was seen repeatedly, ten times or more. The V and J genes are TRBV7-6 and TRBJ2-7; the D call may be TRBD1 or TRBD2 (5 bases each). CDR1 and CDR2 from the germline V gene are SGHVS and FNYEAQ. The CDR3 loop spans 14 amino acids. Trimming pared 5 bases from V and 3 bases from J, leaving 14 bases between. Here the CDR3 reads CASSNPGRSYEQYF. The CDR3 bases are TGTGCCAGCAGCAACCCGGGACGGAGCTACGAGCAGTACTTC.

The CDR3 loop is CASSTFGGATNEKLFF. The CDR3 nucleotides read TGTGCCAGCAGCACTTTTGGGGGAGCAACTAATGAAAAACTGTTTTTT. The rearrangement links TRBV7-9 to TRBJ1-4; a weak D match, TRBD1 (5 bases). This CDR3 contains 16 residues. Per the germline V gene, CDR1 is SEHNR and CDR2 is FQNEAQ (reference sequence). Trimming removed 5 bases from V and 0 bases from J, with 13 bases in between.

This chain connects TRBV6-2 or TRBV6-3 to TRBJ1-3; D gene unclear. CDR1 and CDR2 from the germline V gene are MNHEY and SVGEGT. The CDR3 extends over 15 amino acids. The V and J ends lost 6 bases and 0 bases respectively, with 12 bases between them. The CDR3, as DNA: TGTGCCAGCAGGAACCGGCCGGACTCTGGAAACACCATATATTTT. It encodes CASRNRPDSGNTIYF.

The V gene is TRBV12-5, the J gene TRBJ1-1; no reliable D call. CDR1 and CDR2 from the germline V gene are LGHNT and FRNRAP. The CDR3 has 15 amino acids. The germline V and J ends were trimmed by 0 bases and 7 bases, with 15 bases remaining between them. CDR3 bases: TGTGCTAGTGGTTTGGTACGCTGGACCGGTTATGAAGCTTTCTTT. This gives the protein CASGLVRWTGYEAFF.